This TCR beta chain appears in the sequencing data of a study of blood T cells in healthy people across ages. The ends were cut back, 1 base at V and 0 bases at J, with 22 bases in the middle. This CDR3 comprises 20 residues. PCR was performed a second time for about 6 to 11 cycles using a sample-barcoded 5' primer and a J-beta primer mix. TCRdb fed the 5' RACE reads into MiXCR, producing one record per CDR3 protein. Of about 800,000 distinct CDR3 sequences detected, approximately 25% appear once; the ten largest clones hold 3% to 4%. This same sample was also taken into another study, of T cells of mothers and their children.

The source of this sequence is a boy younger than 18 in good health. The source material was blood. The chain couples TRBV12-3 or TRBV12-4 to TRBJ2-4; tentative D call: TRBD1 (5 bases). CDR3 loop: CASSLVFGLTGQLAKNIQYF. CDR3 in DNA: TGTGCCAGCAGTTTAGTATTTGGGCTCACAGGCCAACTAGCCAAAAACATTCAGTACTTC.